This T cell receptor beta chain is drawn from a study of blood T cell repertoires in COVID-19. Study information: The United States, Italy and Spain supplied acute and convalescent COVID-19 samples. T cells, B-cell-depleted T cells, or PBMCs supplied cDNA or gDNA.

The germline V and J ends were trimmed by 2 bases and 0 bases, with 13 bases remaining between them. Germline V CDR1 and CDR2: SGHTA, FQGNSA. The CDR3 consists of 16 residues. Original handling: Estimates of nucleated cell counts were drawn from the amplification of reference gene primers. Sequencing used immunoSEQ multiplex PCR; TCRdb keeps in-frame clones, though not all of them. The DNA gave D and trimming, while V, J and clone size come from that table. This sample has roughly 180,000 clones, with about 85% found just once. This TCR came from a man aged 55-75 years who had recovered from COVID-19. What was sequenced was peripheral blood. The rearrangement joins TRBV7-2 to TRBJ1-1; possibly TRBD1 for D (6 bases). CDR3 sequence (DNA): TGTGCCAGCAGCTTATCTAGGACAGAAGTGAACACTGAAGCTTTCTTT. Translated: CASSLSRTEVNTEAFF.